These T cell receptor beta chains were read from a single sample in a study of blood T cell repertoires in COVID-19. Clones were read by immunoSEQ multiplex PCR, and TCRdb kept only the in-frame ones, dropping some. Among about 200,000 clones listed, roughly 86% were seen once. The sample was peripheral blood. All receptors come from a man aged 18-30 years with active or convalescent COVID-19. Each CDR3 is given with its conserved first and last residue. Each record gives: J gene, clone size, D gene, V gene, CDR3 protein, CDR3 DNA. D genes are given only for firm matches. Rows may omit the clone size; those that give it use once, few, many or a size class.

TRBJ1-2,once,.,TRBV5-6,CASSLELGRNYGYTF,TGTGCCAGCAGCTTGGAACTTGGCAGGAACTATGGCTACACCTTC
TRBJ2-5,.,TRBD2,TRBV7-7,CASSFGFGAGGETQYF,TGTGCTAGCAGCTTCGGATTTGGGGCGGGAGGAGAGACCCAGTACTTC
TRBJ2-1,once,.,TRBV18,CASSPGGNNEQFF,TGTGCCAGCTCACCGGGGGGAAACAATGAGCAGTTCTTC
TRBJ1-3,.,TRBD1,TRBV24-1,CATSDDTGGSGNTIYF,TGTGCCACCAGTGACGATACAGGGGGCTCTGGAAACACCATATATTTT
TRBJ2-3,.,TRBD2,TRBV6-2/TRBV6-3,CASSWKPGLAPDTQYF,TGTGCCAGCAGTTGGAAGCCGGGACTAGCCCCAGATACGCAGTATTTT
TRBJ1-1,.,.,TRBV9,CASSVGQIGEAFF,TGTGCCAGCAGCGTCGGACAGATAGGTGAAGCTTTCTTT
TRBJ2-1,.,TRBD1,TRBV25-1,CASSDLGTVEFF,TGTGCCAGCAGTGACCTCGGGACAGTGGAGTTCTTC
TRBJ2-7,.,TRBD1,TRBV9,CASSERTGETYEQYF,TGTGCCAGCAGCGAGAGGACAGGCGAAACCTACGAGCAGTACTTC
TRBJ2-7,.,.,TRBV3-1/TRBV3-2,CASSRTHRVGGEQYF,TGTGCCAGCAGCCGAACCCACAGGGTGGGGGGGGAGCAGTACTTC
TRBJ2-1,once,TRBD2,TRBV5-4,CASSFFSGSRYNEQFF,TGTGCCAGCAGCTTCTTTAGCGGGAGTCGGTACAATGAGCAGTTCTTC
TRBJ2-7,.,TRBD1,TRBV6-5,CASSYSRTGGRYEQYF,TGTGCCAGCAGTTACTCCCGGACAGGGGGTCGGTACGAGCAGTACTTC
TRBJ1-6,.,TRBD1,TRBV18,CASSPRTGGDNSPLHF,TGTGCCAGCTCACCGAGGACAGGGGGCGATAATTCACCCCTCCACTTT
TRBJ2-1,.,TRBD2,TRBV5-4,CASSSTSGSSYNEQFF,TGTGCCAGCAGCTCGACTAGCGGGAGCTCCTACAATGAGCAGTTCTTC
TRBJ1-6,.,.,TRBV28,CASSLGVGSHSNF,TGTGCCAGCAGTTTAGGTGTTGGGAGCCACTCGAACTTT
TRBJ2-2,.,.,TRBV6-8,CASRLGATNTGELFF,TGTGCCAGCAGGCTTGGGGCCACGAACACCGGGGAGCTGTTTTTT
TRBJ2-3,once,TRBD2,TRBV2,CASSPGTSGYRNTQYF,TGTGCCAGCAGCCCCGGGACTAGCGGGTATCGGAATACGCAGTATTTT
TRBJ1-6,.,.,TRBV19,CASSGQGSDNSPLHF,TGTGCCAGTAGTGGCCAGGGGTCAGATAATTCACCCCTCCACTTT
TRBJ2-7,.,.,TRBV30,CAWGDSYEQYF,TGTGCCTGGGGCGACAGCTACGAGCAGTACTTC
TRBJ1-3,.,.,TRBV30,CAWSVRGSGNTIYF,TGTGCCTGGAGTGTACGGGGTTCTGGAAACACCATATATTTT
TRBJ1-2,.,.,TRBV7-2,CASSPTAPYGYTF,TGTGCCAGCAGCCCAACAGCCCCCTATGGCTACACCTTC
TRBJ1-1,.,TRBD1,TRBV5-4,CASGQGAGDTEAFF,TGTGCCAGCGGACAGGGGGCTGGGGACACTGAAGCTTTCTTT
TRBJ1-4,.,.,TRBV14,CASSQGSHGLKLFF,TGTGCCAGCAGCCAAGGGAGTCACGGCCTCAAACTGTTTTTT
TRBJ2-3,.,TRBD2,TRBV29-1,CSVEDQTGGFSTDTQYF,TGCAGCGTTGAAGATCAAACGGGGGGATTCAGCACAGATACGCAGTATTTT
TRBJ2-7,.,.,TRBV7-8,CASSFLHSTYEQYF,TGTGCCAGCAGCTTCTTGCACAGTACCTACGAGCAGTACTTC
TRBJ2-3,once,TRBD2,TRBV30,CAWSPVRGGQDTQYF,TGTGCCTGGAGTCCGGTGCGGGGGGGGCAAGATACGCAGTATTTT
TRBJ1-2,.,.,TRBV3-1/TRBV3-2,CASSQDLAGAAYGYTF,TGTGCCAGCAGCCAAGATCTAGCAGGGGCTGCCTATGGCTACACCTTC
TRBJ1-6,.,.,TRBV12-3/TRBV12-4,CASSAGIASPLHF,TGTGCCAGCAGTGCAGGGATTGCTTCACCCCTCCACTTT
TRBJ2-3,once,.,TRBV6-1,CASSELAPTDTQYF,TGTGCCAGCAGTGAACTAGCCCCCACAGATACGCAGTATTTT
TRBJ2-1,.,TRBD2,TRBV19,CASSGLAGNEQFF,TGTGCCAGTAGTGGTCTAGCGGGTAATGAGCAGTTCTTC
TRBJ2-3,.,TRBD1,TRBV10-3,CAIRADRGVSTDTQYF,TGTGCCATCAGGGCAGACAGGGGAGTGAGCACAGATACGCAGTATTTT
TRBJ2-3,few,.,TRBV6-5,CASKRLDTQYF,TGTGCCAGCAAGAGGTTAGATACGCAGTATTTT
TRBJ1-5,.,.,TRBV19,CASSVRGGAISNQPQHF,TGTGCCAGTAGTGTACGAGGGGGGGCAATTAGCAATCAGCCCCAGCATTTT
TRBJ2-1,.,TRBD1,TRBV14,CASSSWTGGNLYNEQFF,TGTGCCAGCAGCTCTTGGACAGGGGGTAATCTTTACAATGAGCAGTTCTTC
TRBJ2-1,.,.,TRBV11-2,CASSLGPRQFF,TGTGCCAGCAGCTTAGGGCCCCGACAGTTCTTC
TRBJ1-2,.,TRBD1,TRBV19,CASSSDRYYGYTF,TGTGCCAGTAGTTCGGACAGGTACTATGGCTACACCTTC
TRBJ2-4,.,.,TRBV5-4,CASSLGFGDGDIQYF,TGTGCCAGCAGCTTGGGGTTCGGGGATGGGGACATTCAGTACTTC
TRBJ1-1,.,TRBD1,TRBV6-5,CASHTRGPETEAFF,TGTGCCAGCCACACCAGGGGGCCGGAGACTGAAGCTTTCTTT
TRBJ2-6,once,.,TRBV5-5,CASSFAARNSGANVLTF,TGTGCCAGCAGCTTTGCCGCCAGAAACTCTGGGGCCAACGTCCTGACTTTC
TRBJ2-7,.,.,TRBV7-2,CASSRRAPGYEQYF,TGTGCCAGCAGCCGGCGGGCCCCGGGGTACGAGCAGTACTTC
TRBJ1-6,few,TRBD1,TRBV3-1/TRBV3-2,CASSQTGTGVSPLHF,TGTGCCAGCAGCCAAACCGGGACAGGCGTCTCACCCCTCCACTTT
TRBJ2-1,.,TRBD2,TRBV24-1,CATGLAGGHSYNEQFF,TGTGCCACTGGACTAGCGGGGGGACACTCCTACAATGAGCAGTTCTTC
TRBJ1-2,.,.,TRBV14,CASSQVTDAGYTF,TGTGCCAGCAGCCAAGTGACAGATGCTGGCTACACCTTC
TRBJ1-4,.,.,TRBV6-1,CASSEYRAGNEKLFF,TGTGCCAGCAGTGAATACAGGGCGGGTAATGAAAAACTGTTTTTT
TRBJ2-6,.,.,TRBV4-1,CASSQGSSPGANVLTF,TGCGCCAGCAGCCAAGGTAGCAGCCCTGGGGCCAACGTCCTGACTTTC
TRBJ2-5,.,TRBD2,TRBV10-3,CAISEQAGGAPETQYF,TGTGCCATCAGTGAGCAAGCGGGGGGGGCCCCGGAGACCCAGTACTTC
TRBJ2-7,.,TRBD1,TRBV6-2/TRBV6-3,CANSRDRGLYEQYF,TGTGCCAACAGCAGGGACAGGGGATTGTACGAGCAGTACTTC
TRBJ1-2,once,TRBD1,TRBV18,CASSPNKGAFSGYTF,TGTGCCAGCTCACCAAATAAGGGGGCGTTTTCCGGCTACACCTTC
TRBJ2-5,.,TRBD1,TRBV6-5,CATKQTRGTETQYF,TGTGCCACCAAACAGACCAGGGGGACCGAGACCCAGTACTTC
TRBJ2-7,.,.,TRBV7-9,CASSSGSTSAYEQYF,TGTGCCAGCAGCTCCGGGTCCACCTCCGCATACGAGCAGTACTTC
TRBJ2-3,once,TRBD2,TRBV7-9,CASSITSGRTDTQYF,TGTGCCAGCAGCATTACTAGCGGGAGGACAGATACGCAGTATTTT